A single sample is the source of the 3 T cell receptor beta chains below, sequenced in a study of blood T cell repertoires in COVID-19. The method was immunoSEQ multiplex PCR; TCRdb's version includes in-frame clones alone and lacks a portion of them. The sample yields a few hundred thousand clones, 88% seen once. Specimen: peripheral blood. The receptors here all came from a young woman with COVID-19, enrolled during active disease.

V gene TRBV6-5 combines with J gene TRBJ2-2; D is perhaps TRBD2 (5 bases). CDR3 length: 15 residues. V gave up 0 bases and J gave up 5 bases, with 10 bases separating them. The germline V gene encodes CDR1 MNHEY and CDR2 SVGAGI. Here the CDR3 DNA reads TGTGCCAGCAGTTACTCGACTACCAGGACCGGGGAGCTGTTTTTT. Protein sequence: CASSYSTTRTGELFF.

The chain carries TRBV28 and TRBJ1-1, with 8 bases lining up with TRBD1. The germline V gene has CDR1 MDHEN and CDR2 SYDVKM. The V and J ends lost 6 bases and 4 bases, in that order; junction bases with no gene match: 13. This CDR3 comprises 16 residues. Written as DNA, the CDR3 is TGTGCCAGCAGCCCTAACGACAGGGGAATGGGCACTGAAGCTTTCTTT. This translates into CASSPNDRGMGTEAFF.

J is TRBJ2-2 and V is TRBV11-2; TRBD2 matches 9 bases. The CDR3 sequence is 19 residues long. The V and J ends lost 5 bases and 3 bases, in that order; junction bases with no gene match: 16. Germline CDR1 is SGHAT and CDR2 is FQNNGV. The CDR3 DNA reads TGTGCCAGCAGCACCGTTCCCGCGATAGCGGGGGCCCACACCGGGGAGCTGTTTTTT. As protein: CASSTVPAIAGAHTGELFF.